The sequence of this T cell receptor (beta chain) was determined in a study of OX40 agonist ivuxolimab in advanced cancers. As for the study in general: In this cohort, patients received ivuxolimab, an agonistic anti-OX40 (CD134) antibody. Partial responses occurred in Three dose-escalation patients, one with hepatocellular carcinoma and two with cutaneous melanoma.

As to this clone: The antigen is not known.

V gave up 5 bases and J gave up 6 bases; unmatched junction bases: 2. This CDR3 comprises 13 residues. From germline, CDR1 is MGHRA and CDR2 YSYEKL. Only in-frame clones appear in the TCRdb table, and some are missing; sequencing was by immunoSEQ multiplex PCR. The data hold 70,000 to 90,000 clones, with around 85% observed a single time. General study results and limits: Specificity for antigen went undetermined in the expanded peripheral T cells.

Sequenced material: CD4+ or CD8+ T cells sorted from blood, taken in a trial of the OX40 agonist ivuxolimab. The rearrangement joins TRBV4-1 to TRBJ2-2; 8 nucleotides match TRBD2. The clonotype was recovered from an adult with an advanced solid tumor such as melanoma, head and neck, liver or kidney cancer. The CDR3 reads CASSRGLAGELFF. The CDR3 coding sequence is TGCGCCAGCAGCAGGGGACTAGCCGGGGAGCTGTTTTTT.